This passage covers 11 T cell receptor beta chains from one sample sequenced in a study of T cell changes during pregnancy in multiple sclerosis. Assay: immunoSEQ multiplex PCR; the TCRdb copy retains only in-frame clones and omits some. The sample carries roughly 49,000 clones, around 90% recorded once. The sequencing here drew on peripheral blood, taken in the first trimester of pregnancy. These receptors were taken from a female donor in good health, enrolled as a control in a pregnancy study.

The CDR3 DNA sequence: TGTGCCAGCAGCTTCGGGCTAGCGGGCACAGATACGCAGTATTTT. Translated: CASSFGLAGTDTQYF. This chain connects TRBV11-2 to TRBJ2-3; 7 bases align to TRBD2. In germline, CDR1 is SGHAT, CDR2 FQNNGV. CDR3 size: 15 residues. V gave up 3 bases and J gave up 1 base; unmatched junction bases: 4. The complete variable domain, with remaining parts taken from reference TRBV11-2 and TRBJ2-3, reads EAGVAQSPRYKIIEKRQSVAFWCNPISGHATLYWYQQILGQGPKLLIQFQNNGVVDDSQLPKDRFSAERLKGVDSTLKIQPAKLEDSAVYLCASSFGLAGTDTQYFGPGTRLTVL.

This clone was detected once. The rearrangement joins TRBV27 to TRBJ2-2; 13 nucleotides align to TRBD2. The CDR3 spans 16 residues. CDR1 MNHEY and CDR2 SMNVEV come from the germline V gene (reference sequence). Germline trimming cut 7 bases from V and 4 bases from J; bases unmatched to any gene: 6. The CDR3 DNA follows: TGTGCCAGCACCGTACTAGCGGGAGGGCCCACCGGGGAGCTGTTTTTT. Protein product: CASTVLAGGPTGELFF.

The V gene is TRBV27, the J gene TRBJ1-5; 9 positions match TRBD1. With 7 bases clipped from V and 2 bases from J, the junction kept 15 bases outside the gene matches. CDR1 is MNHEY and CDR2 is SMNVEV in the germline V gene (reference sequence). This CDR3 comprises 18 residues. CDR3: CASKRTGQGMKGNQPQHF. CDR3 DNA: TGTGCCAGCAAACGCACTGGACAGGGGATGAAGGGCAATCAGCCCCAGCATTTT.

The count of this clone is one. This chain joins TRBV7-9 and TRBJ2-1, with 8 bases lining up with TRBD2. The CDR3 extends over 14 amino acids. Germline V CDR1 and CDR2: SEHNR, FQNEAQ (reference sequence). V lost 3 bases, J lost 5 bases, and 3 bases stayed unmatched. CDR3 in amino acids: CASSFGGVNNEQFF. In DNA form, the CDR3 reads TGTGCCAGCAGCTTCGGGGGGGTGAACAATGAGCAGTTCTTC.

V gene TRBV30 combines with J gene TRBJ2-3; 10 nucleotides line up with TRBD2. This CDR3 comprises 16 residues. The germline CDR1 and CDR2 sequences are GTSNPN and SVGIG (reference sequence). V dropped 0 bases and J dropped 2; count of bases not matched to a gene: 5. The CDR3 sequence: CAWSVGAGGPTDTQYF. DNA for the CDR3: TGTGCCTGGAGTGTGGGAGCGGGGGGGCCCACAGATACGCAGTATTTT.

The chain is built from TRBV11-3 and TRBJ2-3, with D possibly being TRBD1 (5 bases). The CDR3 sequence is 17 residues long. Trimming took 0 bases from V and 4 from J, leaving 17 bases between them. Germline values: CDR1 SGHNT, CDR2 YENEEA. The CDR3 DNA is TGTGCCAGCAGCTTAGATTATCCAGGGTCAAAGGCAGATACGCAGTATTTT. As protein: CASSLDYPGSKADTQYF.

The chain joins TRBV4-1 to TRBJ2-5, with 12 bases identical to TRBD2. CDR1 MGHRA and CDR2 YSYEKL come from the germline V gene. The CDR3 has 17 residues. Germline trimming cut 2 bases from V and 4 bases from J; bases unmatched to any gene: 8. Written as DNA, the CDR3 is TGCGCCAGCAGCCAACCTAGCGGGAGGGCCGGTAGAGAGACCCAGTACTTC. Its translation: CASSQPSGRAGRETQYF.

This rearrangement joins TRBV10-1 to TRBJ2-7; 13 nucleotides match TRBD2. Trimming at V came to 3 bases and at J to 5 bases, leaving 7 bases not matched to a gene. Germline CDR1 and CDR2: WNHNN and SYGVQD (reference sequence). The CDR3 extends over 16 amino acids. The CDR3 region has the DNA TGCGCCAGCAGTGACCCGGGACTAGCGGGAACCCACGAGCAGTACTTC. Protein sequence: CASSDPGLAGTHEQYF.

The chain's CDR3 is CASSQEASGALYEQYF. CDR3 in DNA: TGCGCCAGCAGCCAAGAGGCAAGCGGGGCGCTCTACGAGCAGTACTTC. This chain links TRBV4-3 with TRBJ2-7; TRBD2 matches 7 bases. V was clipped by 0 bases and J by 3 bases; unmatched bases: 8. Germline V lookup: CDR1 LGHNA, CDR2 YSLEER. The CDR3 sequence is 16 residues long.

The chain employs TRBV27 and TRBJ2-7, with 7 bases identical to TRBD2. The junction had 7 bases not matched to a gene; V was cut back by 6 bases and J by 2 bases. CDR1 is MNHEY and CDR2 is SMNVEV in the germline V gene (reference sequence). This CDR3 is built from 14 residues. The CDR3 protein is CASSPGLHPYEQYF. As DNA, the CDR3 is TGTGCCAGCAGCCCGGGACTACACCCCTACGAGCAGTACTTC.

The chain joins TRBV7-2 to TRBJ2-7; 16 nucleotides line up with TRBD2. Germline trimming cut 5 bases from V and 5 bases from J; bases unmatched to any gene: 6. This CDR3 is built from 16 residues. The germline CDR1 and CDR2 sequences are SGHTA and FQGNSA. The CDR3 here is CASSRLGTSGRDEQYF. The DNA for the CDR3 is TGTGCCAGCAGCAGACTCGGGACTAGCGGGAGGGACGAGCAGTACTTC. The whole variable domain, filled in from reference TRBV7-2 and TRBJ2-7, reads GAGVSQSPSNKVTEKGKDVELRCDPISGHTALYWYRQSLGQGLEFLIYFQGNSAPDKSGLPSDRFSAERTGGSVSTLTIQRTQQEDSAVYLCASSRLGTSGRDEQYFGPGTRLTVT.